This entry features one T cell receptor (beta chain) sequence. Its antigen is undetermined. These data are taken from a study of tumor-infiltrating lymphocytes in primary liver carcinoma. Overall study context: Surgeons treated the primary liver carcinoma of the patients by surgical resection.

With roughly 500 ng total RNA as template and a constant-region primer, TCR beta cDNA was made. What produced the TCR beta libraries was three nested multiplex PCR rounds using slightly modified ARM-PCR. With TRBV1-TRBV30 forward primers and a C-beta reverse primer, the first two PCR rounds were run for roughly 10 cycles each. Via MiXCR, TCRdb re-called the multiplex PCR reads, giving one row per CDR3 protein. The table records about 310,000 distinct CDR3 sequences, roughly three fifths of them present only once. Study results and caveats: Tumor samples exhibited a significantly greater top-250-clone fraction than blood samples (p = 0.039).

In addition to blood RNA drawn from unsorted whole blood, germline DNA was extracted. The CDR3 is 13 residues long. V lost 6 bases and J 5 bases, leaving 13 bases between the germline ends. Germline values: CDR1 SGHDN, CDR2 FVKESK. Sequenced: peripheral blood. This receptor was identified in a woman in her 30s with primary liver carcinoma and hepatitis B virus infection. This sequence joins TRBV14 and TRBJ1-2; D is unclear. CDR3 nucleotides: TGTGCCAGCAGTCCTGAGCCGTATTATGGCTACACCTTC. Residues: CASSPEPYYGYTF.